This passage covers 16 T cell receptor beta chains from one sample sequenced in a study of control samples from healthy donors and cancer patients. Profiled with immunoSEQ multiplex PCR; TCRdb holds only in-frame clones, not every one. This sample has 150,000 or so clones, with 80% to 90% found just once. Material for sequencing was blood. These receptors originate from a young woman in good health.

This chain uses TRBV30 with TRBJ1-2, with no clear D. The CDR3 runs to 12 residues. Trimming shortened V by 5 bases and J by 5 bases, and 12 bases separated the two germline ends. Germline CDR1 GTSNPN, CDR2 SVGIG (reference sequence). CDR3 protein: CAWGLGYYGYTF. The CDR3 DNA is TGTGCCTGGGGACTCGGGTATTATGGCTACACCTTC.

The gene calls are TRBV7-9 and TRBJ2-5; 10 bases are shared with TRBD1. This CDR3 comprises 15 residues. The V and J ends lost 1 base and 9 bases, in that order; junction bases with no gene match: 8. Germline assignment: CDR1 SEHNR and CDR2 FQNEAQ (reference sequence). CDR3 sequence (DNA): TGTGCCAGCAGCTTAGGGACAGGGGGAGAGGAGCCCCAGTACTTC. It specifies CASSLGTGGEEPQYF.

The J gene is TRBJ2-1, the V gene TRBV7-9; D remains ambiguous. In germline, CDR1 is SEHNR, CDR2 FQNEAQ (reference sequence). V lost 1 base and J lost 7, with 8 bases in between. This CDR3 spans 13 amino acids. The CDR3 reads CASSLGPLNEQFF. DNA of the CDR3: TGTGCCAGCAGCTTAGGCCCCTTGAATGAGCAGTTCTTC.

The rearrangement links TRBV29-1 to TRBJ1-2; 12 nucleotides agree with TRBD1. The CDR3 covers 15 residues. CDR1 and CDR2 from the germline V gene are SQVTM and ANQGSEA. The V and J ends lost 4 bases and 4 bases, in that order; junction bases with no gene match: 7. The CDR3 DNA reads as TGCAGCGTTGCTTCGGGACAGGGGGCTAGCTATGGCTACACCTTC. Its translation: CSVASGQGASYGYTF. The full variable domain, completed using reference TRBV29-1 and TRBJ1-2, is SAVISQKPSRDICQRGTSLTIQCQVDSQVTMMFWYRQQPGQSLTLIATANQGSEATYESGFVIDKFPISRPNLTFSTLTVSNMSPEDSSIYLCSVASGQGASYGYTFGSGTRLTVV.

The rearrangement links TRBV2 to TRBJ2-7; 10 bases fit TRBD2. Germline V gene sequence: CDR1 SNHLY, CDR2 FYNNEI. There are 16 residues in the CDR3. Trimming took 5 bases from V and 4 from J; bases not matched to a gene: 11. For the CDR3, the DNA is TGTGCCAGCAGTCAACCTTTAGCGGGAGGTACTTACGAGCAGTACTTC. Translation gives CASSQPLAGGTYEQYF.

The chain links TRBV6-6 to TRBJ2-3; TRBD1 is a possible D gene (5 bases). Germline CDR1 MNHNY, CDR2 SVGAGI (reference sequence). V was clipped by 6 bases and J by 2 bases, with 15 bases between them. CDR3 length equals 15 residues. DNA for the CDR3: TGTGCCAGCAGCCCCCCCGAGACAGCCACAGATACGCAGTATTTT. Protein: CASSPPETATDTQYF.

This chain connects TRBV4-1 to TRBJ1-1; 10 nucleotides align to TRBD1. J gave up 0 bases and V 4 bases, and 8 bases lay outside the gene matches. Germline lookup yields CDR1 MGHRA and CDR2 YSYEKL. CDR3 length equals 17 residues. CDR3 protein: CASSPEGQGSMNTEAFF. CDR3 sequence (DNA): TGCGCCAGCAGCCCCGAGGGACAGGGGTCGATGAACACTGAAGCTTTCTTT.

This chain links TRBV3-1 (or the pseudogene TRBV3-2) with TRBJ2-4; D ambiguous. Germline-derived CDR1 and CDR2 are LGHDT and YNNKEL (reference sequence). V lost 0 bases, J lost 2 bases, and 8 bases lay in between. This CDR3 has 15 residues. CDR3 DNA: TGTGCCAGCAGCCAAGACGCCGTGCCCAAAAACATTCAGTACTTC. Encoded protein: CASSQDAVPKNIQYF.

The V call is TRBV7-9, the J call TRBJ2-1, with 8 bases lining up with TRBD2. J lost 0 bases, V lost 5 bases, and 15 bases had no gene match. Germline V gene lookup returns CDR1 SEHNR and CDR2 FQNEAQ (reference sequence). This CDR3 contains 19 residues. CDR3 nucleotide sequence: TGTGCCAGCAGCCCTTCCCTGATAGCGGGGTCGAGCTCCTACAATGAGCAGTTCTTC. Amino acid sequence: CASSPSLIAGSSSYNEQFF.

The chain joins TRBV9 to TRBJ2-2; unclear D gene. Trimming took off 0 bases at V and 1 base at J, with 7 bases between the two ends. This CDR3 spans 15 amino acids. Germline CDR1 is SGDLS and CDR2 is YYNGEE. CDR3 bases: TGTGCCAGCAGCGTAGGTCCTGGGAACACCGGGGAGCTGTTTTTT. Protein sequence: CASSVGPGNTGELFF.

The chain recombines TRBV9 with TRBJ2-2; no reliable D call. The germline V gene encodes CDR1 SGDLS and CDR2 YYNGEE. V lost 4 bases and J lost 2, with 12 bases in between. This CDR3 spans 15 amino acids. The CDR3, as DNA: TGTGCCAGCAGCCCCCCGGGCGGCAACACCGGGGAGCTGTTTTTT. Protein sequence: CASSPPGGNTGELFF.

V usage is TRBV27 and J usage is TRBJ2-2; no firm D call. V was trimmed by 5 bases and J by 13 bases, leaving 14 bases between them. This CDR3 has 12 amino acids. Germline loops: CDR1 MNHEY, CDR2 SMNVEV (reference sequence). In DNA form, the CDR3 reads TGTGCCAGCAGTCCCGGGTCGACCCGGCTGTTTTTT. This codes for CASSPGSTRLFF.

This chain uses TRBV28 with TRBJ1-5; maybe TRBD1 (6 bases). The CDR3 has 14 amino acids. Trimming left V 4 bases short and J 7 bases short, with 14 bases between. In germline, CDR1 is MDHEN, CDR2 SYDVKM. The chain's CDR3 is CASSSPSGAQPQHF. In nucleotides, the CDR3 is TGTGCCAGCAGTTCCCCGTCGGGGGCCCAGCCCCAGCATTTT.

The CDR3 DNA follows: TGTGCCAGCACCCTTAGGGGGGCGTACAATGAGCAGTTCTTC. Residues: CASTLRGAYNEQFF. The rearrangement uses TRBV2 and TRBJ2-1, with D perhaps TRBD1 or TRBD2 (6 bases each). Trimming pared 7 bases from V and 4 bases from J, leaving 14 bases between. The CDR3 length is 14 residues. Looked up from germline, CDR1 is SNHLY and CDR2 is FYNNEI.

This chain connects TRBV5-1 to TRBJ1-4; 8 bases match TRBD1. The germline V gene has CDR1 SGHRS and CDR2 YFSETQ. Trimming at V came to 1 base and at J to 8 bases, leaving 4 bases not matched to a gene. The CDR3 is made up of 14 amino acids. The CDR3 DNA reads TGCGCCAGCAGCTTGACAGGGGGTGGAGAAAAACTGTTTTTT. Translated, it gives CASSLTGGGEKLFF.

V usage is TRBV3-1 (or the pseudogene TRBV3-2) and J usage is TRBJ1-2; perhaps TRBD1 as D (5 bases). The CDR3 totals 15 residues. Germline-derived CDR1 and CDR2 are LGHDT and YNNKEL (reference sequence). V was shortened by 0 bases and J by 2 bases, with 10 bases between the two germline ends. The DNA for the CDR3 is TGTGCCAGCAGCCAAGATGGGGGGACGAACTATGGCTACACCTTC. It translates to CASSQDGGTNYGYTF.